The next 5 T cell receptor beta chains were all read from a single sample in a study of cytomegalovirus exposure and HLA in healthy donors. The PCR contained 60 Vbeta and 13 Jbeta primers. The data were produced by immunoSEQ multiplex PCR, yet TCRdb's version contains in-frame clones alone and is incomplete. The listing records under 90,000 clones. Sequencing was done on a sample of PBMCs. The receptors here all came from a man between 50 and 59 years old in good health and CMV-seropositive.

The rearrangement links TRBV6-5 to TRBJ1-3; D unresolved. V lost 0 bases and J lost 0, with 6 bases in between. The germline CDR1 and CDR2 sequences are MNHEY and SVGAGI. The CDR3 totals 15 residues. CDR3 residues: CASSYSAGSGNTIYF. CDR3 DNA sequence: TGTGCCAGCAGTTACTCGGCAGGCTCTGGAAACACCATATATTTT.

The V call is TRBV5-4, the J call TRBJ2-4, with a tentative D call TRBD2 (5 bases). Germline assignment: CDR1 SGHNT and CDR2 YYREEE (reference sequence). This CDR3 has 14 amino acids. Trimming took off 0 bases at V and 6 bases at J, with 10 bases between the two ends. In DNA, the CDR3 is TGTGCCAGCAGCTTGGAGAGGGCCGTAAACATTCAGTACTTC. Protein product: CASSLERAVNIQYF.

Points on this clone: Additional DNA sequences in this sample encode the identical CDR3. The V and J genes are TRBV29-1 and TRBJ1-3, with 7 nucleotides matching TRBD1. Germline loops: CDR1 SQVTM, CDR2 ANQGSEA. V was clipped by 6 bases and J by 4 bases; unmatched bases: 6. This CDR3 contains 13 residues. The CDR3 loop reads CSVTTGSGNTIYF. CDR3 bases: TGCAGCGTAACGACAGGGTCCGGAAACACCATATATTTT.

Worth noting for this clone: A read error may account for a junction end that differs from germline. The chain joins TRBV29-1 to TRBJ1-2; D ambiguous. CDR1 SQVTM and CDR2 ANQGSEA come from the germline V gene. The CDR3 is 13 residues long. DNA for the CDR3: TGCAGCATTGATGGAGGTAGTTTCTATGGCTACACCTTC. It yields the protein CSIDGGSFYGYTF.

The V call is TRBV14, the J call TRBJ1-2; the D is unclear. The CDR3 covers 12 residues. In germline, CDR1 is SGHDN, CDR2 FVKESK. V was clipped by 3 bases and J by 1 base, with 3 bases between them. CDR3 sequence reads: CASSQRNYGYTF. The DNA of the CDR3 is TGTGCCAGCAGCCAGCGTAACTATGGCTACACCTTC.